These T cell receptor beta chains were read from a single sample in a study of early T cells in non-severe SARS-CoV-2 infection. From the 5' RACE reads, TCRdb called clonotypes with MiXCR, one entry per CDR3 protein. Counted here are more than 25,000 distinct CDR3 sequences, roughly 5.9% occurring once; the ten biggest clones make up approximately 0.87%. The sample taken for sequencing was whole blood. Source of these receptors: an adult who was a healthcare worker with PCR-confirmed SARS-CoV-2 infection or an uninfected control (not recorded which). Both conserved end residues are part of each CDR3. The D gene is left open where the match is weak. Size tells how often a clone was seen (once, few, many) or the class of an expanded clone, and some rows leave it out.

CDR3: CASSPIGRSDNEQFF; DNA: TGTGCCAGCAGTCCCATCGGAAGGAGCGACAATGAGCAGTTCTTC; J: TRBJ2-1; size: many; D: NA; V: TRBV6-2/TRBV6-3
CDR3: CASRPTGELFF; DNA: TGTGCCAGCAGGCCCACCGGGGAGCTGTTTTTT; J: TRBJ2-2; size: NA; D: NA; V: TRBV7-9
CDR3: CASSQGVGTEGTEAFF; DNA: TGTGCCAGCAGCCAGGGGGTAGGAACTGAGGGCACTGAAGCTTTCTTT; J: TRBJ1-1; size: many; D: TRBD1; V: TRBV7-9
CDR3: CSVTGTGDEQYF; DNA: TGCAGCGTCACCGGGACAGGGGACGAGCAGTACTTC; J: TRBJ2-7; size: many; D: TRBD1; V: TRBV29-1
CDR3: CAWETSGFGNEQFF; DNA: TGTGCCTGGGAGACTAGCGGGTTTGGCAATGAGCAGTTCTTC; J: TRBJ2-1; size: NA; D: TRBD2; V: TRBV30
CDR3: CAIGGGLNTGELFF; DNA: TGTGCCATCGGCGGAGGGCTGAACACCGGGGAGCTGTTTTTT; J: TRBJ2-2; size: NA; D: NA; V: TRBV10-3
CDR3: CASSVTSGSSSGNEQFF; DNA: TGTGCCAGCAGCGTTACTAGCGGGAGTTCCTCGGGCAATGAGCAGTTCTTC; J: TRBJ2-1; size: many; D: TRBD2; V: TRBV9
CDR3: CATSESGTGDSQPQHF; DNA: TGTGCCACCAGTGAATCTGGGACAGGGGATAGTCAGCCCCAGCATTTT; J: TRBJ1-5; size: many; D: TRBD1; V: TRBV24-1
CDR3: CASRAGTLASLGNTIYF; DNA: TGTGCCAGCAGGGCAGGGACGCTCGCTTCGTTGGGAAACACCATATATTTT; J: TRBJ1-3; size: many; D: NA; V: TRBV6-2/TRBV6-3
CDR3: CASRDSSSYEQYF; DNA: TGTGCCAGCAGAGACAGCAGCTCCTACGAGCAGTACTTC; J: TRBJ2-7; size: NA; D: NA; V: TRBV28
CDR3: CSVEVDASGLAGGFEQYF; DNA: TGCAGCGTTGAAGTCGATGCCAGTGGTTTAGCGGGAGGGTTCGAGCAGTACTTC; J: TRBJ2-7; size: NA; D: TRBD2; V: TRBV29-1
CDR3: CASSFTGTRGETQYF; DNA: TGTGCCAGCAGCTTTACCGGGACTAGAGGCGAGACCCAGTACTTC; J: TRBJ2-5; size: medium-sized; D: TRBD2; V: TRBV7-2
CDR3: CASSPPNRLNTEAFF; DNA: TGTGCCAGCTCACCACCGAACAGACTGAACACTGAAGCTTTCTTT; J: TRBJ1-1; size: many; D: NA; V: TRBV18
CDR3: CASSVSVRGDEQFF; DNA: TGTGCCAGCAGCGTTTCTGTCCGGGGGGATGAGCAGTTCTTC; J: TRBJ2-1; size: medium-sized; D: TRBD2; V: TRBV9
CDR3: CASDSPTPTDTQYF; DNA: TGTGCCTCAGACTCGCCTACACCCACAGATACGCAGTATTTT; J: TRBJ2-3; size: NA; D: NA; V: TRBV30
CDR3: CASRSHRGATEAFF; DNA: TGTGCCAGCAGGTCCCATCGGGGGGCCACTGAAGCTTTCTTT; J: TRBJ1-1; size: few; D: NA; V: TRBV6-5
CDR3: CASSSGVEQYF; DNA: TGTGCCAGCAGTTCAGGGGTCGAGCAGTACTTC; J: TRBJ2-7; size: few; D: NA; V: TRBV12-3/TRBV12-4
CDR3: CASSFGLIYPGDTGELFF; DNA: TGCGCCAGCAGCTTTGGACTGATATACCCCGGGGACACCGGGGAGCTGTTTTTT; J: TRBJ2-2; size: NA; D: NA; V: TRBV5-1
CDR3: CASRGLAGVDTQYF; DNA: TGTGCCAGCAGAGGACTAGCGGGAGTGGATACGCAGTATTTT; J: TRBJ2-3; size: medium-sized; D: TRBD2; V: TRBV6-2/TRBV6-3
CDR3: CASRPAGATYEQYF; DNA: TGTGCCAGCAGACCAGCGGGGGCCACTTACGAGCAGTACTTC; J: TRBJ2-7; size: NA; D: TRBD2; V: TRBV6-2/TRBV6-3
CDR3: CASSPRLSYEQYF; DNA: TGTGCCAGCAGCCCGCGACTTTCCTACGAGCAGTACTTC; J: TRBJ2-7; size: many; D: NA; V: TRBV7-8
CDR3: CASSYPPQVSAYEQYF; DNA: TGTGCCAGCAGTTACCCCCCCCAGGTCAGCGCCTACGAGCAGTACTTC; J: TRBJ2-7; size: many; D: NA; V: TRBV6-2/TRBV6-3
CDR3: CASSFKKGGSTEAFF; DNA: TGTGCCAGCAGTTTCAAGAAGGGAGGGAGCACTGAAGCTTTCTTT; J: TRBJ1-1; size: many; D: NA; V: TRBV27
CDR3: CASSQETGDLPNYGYTF; DNA: TGCGCCAGCAGCCAAGAGACAGGTGACCTCCCTAACTATGGCTACACCTTC; J: TRBJ1-2; size: medium-sized; D: NA; V: TRBV4-1
CDR3: CSAGKVGSANEQFF; DNA: TGCAGTGCCGGAAAAGTTGGGAGCGCGAATGAGCAGTTCTTC; J: TRBJ2-1; size: few; D: NA; V: TRBV20-1
CDR3: CASSLAGTGTETQYF; DNA: TGTGCTAGCAGCTTAGCCGGGACAGGGACCGAGACCCAGTACTTC; J: TRBJ2-5; size: medium-sized; D: TRBD1; V: TRBV7-7
CDR3: CAWSILTGIDGYTF; DNA: TGTGCCTGGAGTATACTGACAGGTATCGATGGCTACACCTTC; J: TRBJ1-2; size: many; D: NA; V: TRBV30
CDR3: CASSPGQGKGEKLFF; DNA: TGTGCCAGCAGCCCCGGACAGGGGAAGGGTGAAAAACTGTTTTTT; J: TRBJ1-4; size: many; D: TRBD1; V: TRBV13
CDR3: CAWSAASNEQFF; DNA: TGTGCCTGGAGCGCCGCTTCGAATGAGCAGTTCTTC; J: TRBJ2-1; size: few; D: NA; V: TRBV30
CDR3: CASSLSGRTQETQYF; DNA: TGTGCCAGCAGTTTAAGCGGGAGGACCCAAGAGACCCAGTACTTC; J: TRBJ2-5; size: NA; D: TRBD2; V: TRBV12-3/TRBV12-4
CDR3: CASSPAGGHNTGELFF; DNA: TGTGCCAGCAGCCCAGCGGGAGGGCACAACACCGGGGAGCTGTTTTTT; J: TRBJ2-2; size: many; D: TRBD2; V: TRBV7-9
CDR3: CASSRDPRSGANVLTF; DNA: TGTGCCAGTAGCCGGGACCCCCGCTCTGGGGCCAACGTCCTGACTTTC; J: TRBJ2-6; size: NA; D: NA; V: TRBV19
CDR3: CASSREGLANQGTQYF; DNA: TGTGCCAGCAGTCGCGAAGGACTAGCGAACCAGGGTACGCAGTATTTT; J: TRBJ2-3; size: many; D: TRBD2; V: TRBV7-9
CDR3: CSARMTSSYNEQFF; DNA: TGCAGTGCTAGAATGACTAGCTCCTACAATGAGCAGTTCTTC; J: TRBJ2-1; size: few; D: NA; V: TRBV20-1
CDR3: CSASMAGGHNEQFF; DNA: TGCAGTGCTAGTATGGCGGGGGGACACAATGAGCAGTTCTTC; J: TRBJ2-1; size: many; D: TRBD2; V: TRBV20-1
CDR3: CASSTRDDGTETQYF; DNA: TGTGCCAGCAGTACCAGGGACGACGGAACGGAGACCCAGTACTTC; J: TRBJ2-5; size: few; D: NA; V: TRBV28
CDR3: CASSLGGNTEAFF; DNA: TGTGCCAGCAGCTTAGGAGGGAATACTGAAGCTTTCTTT; J: TRBJ1-1; size: many; D: NA; V: TRBV11-3
CDR3: CASSELGQGDTGELFF; DNA: TGTGCCAGCAGTGAATTAGGACAGGGGGACACCGGGGAGCTGTTTTTT; J: TRBJ2-2; size: many; D: TRBD1; V: TRBV2
CDR3: CASSWGAGYEQYF; DNA: TGTGCCAGCAGTTGGGGGGCGGGCTACGAGCAGTACTTC; J: TRBJ2-7; size: many; D: NA; V: TRBV6-1
CDR3: CASSPRTGKGTQYF; DNA: TGTGCCAGCAGCCCGCGGACAGGGAAAGGGACCCAGTACTTC; J: TRBJ2-5; size: many; D: TRBD1; V: TRBV11-2
CDR3: CASSSWTGAYNEQFF; DNA: TGTGCCAGCAGCAGTTGGACAGGTGCTTACAATGAGCAGTTCTTC; J: TRBJ2-1; size: many; D: TRBD1; V: TRBV7-6
CDR3: CASSYVRDRAHEQYF; DNA: TGTGCCAGCAGTTACGTTCGGGACAGGGCCCACGAGCAGTACTTC; J: TRBJ2-7; size: few; D: TRBD1; V: TRBV6-5
CDR3: CASSGGQGFNEQYF; DNA: TGTGCCAGCAGTGGCGGACAGGGTTTCAACGAGCAGTACTTC; J: TRBJ2-7; size: medium-sized; D: TRBD1; V: TRBV2
CDR3: CATSDVTGTGETQYF; DNA: TGTGCCACCAGTGATGTTACCGGGACAGGGGAGACCCAGTACTTC; J: TRBJ2-5; size: many; D: TRBD1; V: TRBV24-1
CDR3: CATSDPNYNEQFF; DNA: TGTGCCACCAGTGATCCTAATTACAATGAGCAGTTCTTC; J: TRBJ2-1; size: few; D: NA; V: TRBV24-1
CDR3: CASSLAPVGGPSTNTGELFF; DNA: TGTGCCAGCAGCTTAGCTCCCGTTGGAGGGCCCTCTACGAACACCGGGGAGCTGTTTTTT; J: TRBJ2-2; size: medium-sized; D: NA; V: TRBV7-2
CDR3: CASRQGGQVANEKLFF; DNA: TGTGCCAGCAGGCAGGGAGGACAGGTTGCTAATGAAAAACTGTTTTTT; J: TRBJ1-4; size: many; D: TRBD1; V: TRBV6-6
CDR3: CASSSEKGTGNSPLHF; DNA: TGTGCCAGCAGCTCCGAGAAGGGAACCGGTAATTCACCCCTCCACTTT; J: TRBJ1-6; size: many; D: NA; V: TRBV7-8